This T cell receptor (beta chain) was documented in a study of OX40 agonist ivuxolimab in advanced cancers. Overall study context: Under the entry rules, prior anti-PD-1, anti-PD-L1 or anti-CTLA-4 therapy was allowed, and approximately 40% had some.

CDR1 is MDHEN and CDR2 is SYDVKM in the germline V gene. With 7 bases clipped from V and 3 bases from J, the junction kept 5 bases outside the gene matches. CDR3 size: 15 residues. Enrollment shut out patients with autoimmune disease history or systemic immunosuppression. TCRdb's copy holds only in-frame clones and misses some; the assay was immunoSEQ multiplex PCR. The sample lists 45,000 to 65,000 clones, approximately 80% occurring once. This specimen was CD4+ or CD8+ T cells sorted from blood, taken in a trial of the OX40 agonist ivuxolimab. The TCR originated in an adult with an advanced solid tumor such as melanoma, head and neck, liver or kidney cancer. The chain joins TRBV28 to TRBJ2-7, with TRBD2 matching over 14 bases. CDR3 loop: CASKGGTSGSYEQYF. The CDR3 DNA sequence: TGTGCCAGCAAAGGTGGGACTAGCGGGAGCTACGAGCAGTACTTC.